The TCR beta chain described here comes from a study of T cells in Graves' hyperthyroidism and ophthalmopathy. Between the trimmed V and J ends, which lost 3 bases and 6 bases, there was a span of 5 bases. Germline V gene data show CDR1 as SQVTM and CDR2 as ANQGSEA. CDR3 length equals 10 residues. Exclusions: uncontrolled infection, other autoimmune disease, pregnancy, lactation. In making diagnoses, clinical symptoms, serum thyroxine and TRAb, thyroid ultrasound and orbital computed tomography were all used. The CDR3 regions of TCR beta were amplified from RNA transcripts. Carried out on the TCR CDR3, a first-round RT-PCR used the HTBI primer set. In TCRdb, the multiplex PCR reads were re-called with MiXCR into one record per CDR3 protein. Among 500,000 to 600,000 distinct CDR3 sequences listed, just under 20% were seen once.

The sequence came from a man between 40 and 49 years old with Graves' ophthalmopathy. V usage is TRBV29-1 and J usage is TRBJ1-2, with D maybe TRBD1 (5 bases). Specimen: blood. The DNA for the CDR3 is TGCAGCGTTGACAGGGATGGCTACACCTTC. Translation gives CSVDRDGYTF.